Listed below are T cell receptor beta chains from one sample, sequenced in a study of cytotoxic CD8 clonotypes in ibrutinib-treated CLL. Sequenced by immunoSEQ multiplex PCR; TCRdb stores in-frame clones only, minus some. The top ten hold around 43% of the sample, which has 50,000 to 65,000 clones, roughly 70% seen once. The material was PBMCs, obtained after 12 months of ibrutinib treatment. The receptors shown here come from a human donor with chronic lymphocytic leukemia. The CDR3 runs from the conserved cysteine through the conserved F or W. Each record gives: CDR3 length, clone size, V gene, J gene, CDR3 protein. The listing skips clone size in some rows; elsewhere it reads once, few, many or a size class.

length: 14
size: NA
V: TRBV5-1
J: TRBJ1-2
CDR3: CASSLVVGGYGYTF

length: 14
size: NA
V: TRBV15
J: TRBJ2-3
CDR3: CATSDPRNTDTQYF

length: 19
size: once
V: TRBV18
J: TRBJ2-7
CDR3: CASSPRVVSSGRADYEQYF

length: 16
size: NA
V: TRBV2
J: TRBJ2-1
CDR3: CASIHGETNFYNEQFF

length: 15
size: NA
V: TRBV29-1
J: TRBJ1-1
CDR3: CSVDGGRGANTEAFF

length: 15
size: few
V: TRBV5-1
J: TRBJ2-7
CDR3: CASSRWGQEAYEQYF

length: 15
size: once
V: TRBV7-2
J: TRBJ2-7
CDR3: CASSSRTLGTYEQYF

length: 11
size: NA
V: TRBV30
J: TRBJ1-3
CDR3: CAWTGSNTIYF

length: 12
size: few
V: TRBV28
J: TRBJ2-7
CDR3: CASGLATYEQYF

length: 13
size: NA
V: TRBV28
J: TRBJ1-3
CDR3: CASSFTGGNTIYF

length: 18
size: NA
V: TRBV9
J: TRBJ2-2
CDR3: CASSVEAPGTVGTGELFF

length: 14
size: NA
V: TRBV18
J: TRBJ2-5
CDR3: CASSAGNGQETQYF

length: 17
size: NA
V: TRBV4-1
J: TRBJ1-2
CDR3: CASSPTGTARANYGYTF

length: 14
size: NA
V: TRBV5-1
J: TRBJ1-2
CDR3: CASSLVSGTYGYTF

length: 13
size: few
V: TRBV29-1
J: TRBJ2-3
CDR3: CSGRWGARDTQYF

length: 16
size: NA
V: TRBV2
J: TRBJ2-7
CDR3: CASSGLTSGSFYEQYF

length: 13
size: few
V: TRBV11-3
J: TRBJ1-3
CDR3: CASSPRDGNTIYF

length: 14
size: NA
V: TRBV10-3
J: TRBJ1-3
CDR3: CAISVAGSGNTIYF

length: 14
size: NA
V: TRBV25-1
J: TRBJ2-1
CDR3: CASSGTSGRDEQFF

length: 11
size: NA
V: TRBV7-6
J: TRBJ2-1
CDR3: CAVKQGLEQFF

length: 14
size: many
V: TRBV7-2
J: TRBJ2-2
CDR3: CASSPVLNTGELFF

length: 17
size: NA
V: TRBV27
J: TRBJ1-5
CDR3: CASSLVYTGTAPKPQHF

length: 13
size: NA
V: TRBV4-1
J: TRBJ1-2
CDR3: CASSPTGGTGYTF

length: 15
size: NA
V: TRBV28
J: TRBJ2-1
CDR3: CASSSPGASYNEQFF

length: 15
size: NA
V: TRBV4-1
J: TRBJ1-1
CDR3: CASSHQTTLGTEAFF

length: 14
size: once
V: TRBV5-4
J: TRBJ2-4
CDR3: CASSPGQGTDIQYF

length: 17
size: NA
V: TRBV5-1
J: TRBJ2-2
CDR3: CASSKHWTGPNTGELFF

length: 16
size: NA
V: TRBV6-6
J: TRBJ2-7
CDR3: CASTYRVPGRTYEQYF

length: 15
size: once
V: TRBV5-4
J: TRBJ1-5
CDR3: CASSGGGGRNQPQHF

length: 13
size: NA
V: TRBV6-5
J: TRBJ1-2
CDR3: CASSRDSLYGYTF

length: 14
size: NA
V: TRBV27
J: TRBJ2-7
CDR3: CASRATRRSYEQYF

length: 18
size: NA
V: TRBV5-6
J: TRBJ2-3
CDR3: CASSLAASGRGGTDTQYF

length: 14
size: NA
V: TRBV5-4
J: TRBJ2-1
CDR3: CASSLALAHNEQFF

length: 13
size: NA
V: TRBV5-1
J: TRBJ2-3
CDR3: CASSQGSTDTQYF

length: 15
size: NA
V: TRBV9
J: TRBJ1-3
CDR3: CASSATTGGGNTIYF

length: 14
size: NA
V: TRBV28
J: TRBJ1-3
CDR3: CASSLDRGLNTIYF

length: 14
size: few
V: TRBV4-3
J: TRBJ2-1
CDR3: CASSQERDYNEQFF

length: 14
size: few
V: TRBV28
J: TRBJ1-4
CDR3: CASSLRPRNEKLFF

length: 14
size: NA
V: TRBV2
J: TRBJ2-5
CDR3: CASMDGGYQETQYF

length: 13
size: NA
V: TRBV28
J: TRBJ2-2
CDR3: CASNRGETGELFF

length: 15
size: NA
V: TRBV11-2
J: TRBJ2-2
CDR3: CASSLVGVNTGELFF

length: 13
size: NA
V: TRBV19
J: TRBJ2-3
CDR3: CASKGGGTDTQYF

length: 18
size: many
V: TRBV6-7
J: TRBJ2-3
CDR3: CASSYHAAGGEHVDTQYF

length: 14
size: once
V: TRBV6-5
J: TRBJ2-2
CDR3: CASSRAGNTGELFF

length: 18
size: NA
V: TRBV12-5
J: TRBJ2-3
CDR3: CASGLVQGGAGGTDTQYF